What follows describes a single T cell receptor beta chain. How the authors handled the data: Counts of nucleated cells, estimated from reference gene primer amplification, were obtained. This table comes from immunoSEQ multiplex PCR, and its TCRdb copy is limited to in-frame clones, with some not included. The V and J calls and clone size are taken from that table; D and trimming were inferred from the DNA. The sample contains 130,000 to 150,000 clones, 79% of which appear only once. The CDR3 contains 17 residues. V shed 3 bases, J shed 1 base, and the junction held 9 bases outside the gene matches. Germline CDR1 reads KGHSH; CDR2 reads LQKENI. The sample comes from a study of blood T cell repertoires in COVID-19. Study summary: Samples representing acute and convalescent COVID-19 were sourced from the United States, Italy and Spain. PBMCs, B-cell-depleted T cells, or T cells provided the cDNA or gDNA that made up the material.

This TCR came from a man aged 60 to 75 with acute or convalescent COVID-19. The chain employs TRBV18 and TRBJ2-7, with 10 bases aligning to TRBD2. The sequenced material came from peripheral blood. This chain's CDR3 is CASSPPGVAGGSYEQYF. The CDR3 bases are TGTGCCAGCTCACCCCCTGGGGTAGCGGGAGGTTCCTACGAGCAGTACTTC.